Included here is one T cell receptor beta chain sequence, with context. The target antigen is unknown. A second PCR, run for about 7 to 11 cycles, used a sample-barcoded 5' primer plus a J-beta primer mix. Each TCR beta cDNA got a 12-nucleotide random molecular identifier. One entry per CDR3 protein results from TCRdb running MiXCR on the 5' RACE reads. The sample lists hundreds of thousands of distinct CDR3 sequences; about 61% were seen once. These data belong to a study of blood T cells in healthy people across ages. Each donor had around 11 milliliters of peripheral blood drawn. This CDR3 is built from 16 residues. Germline CDR1 SGHRS, CDR2 YFSETQ. V lost 8 bases, J lost 5 bases, and 13 bases stayed unmatched. Study-wide points: The study found TCR beta diversity correlated strongly with naive T cell percentage. Both higher diversity and more naive CD4+ cells marked long-lived donors when set against aged donors.

The TCR originated in a middle-aged man in good health. Sequencing used blood. The chain couples TRBV5-1 to TRBJ1-2; 12 bases agree with TRBD1. The CDR3 DNA sequence: TGCGCCAGTAATATAGGGGACAGGGGGCCTGGGTATGGCTACACCTTC. Translation gives CASNIGDRGPGYGYTF. Supplemented by reference TRBV5-1 and TRBJ1-2, the full variable domain reads KAGVTQTPRYLIKTRGQQVTLSCSPISGHRSVSWYQQTPGQGLQFLFEYFSETQRNKGNFPGRFSGRQFSNSRSEMNVSTLELGDSALYLCASNIGDRGPGYGYTFGSGTRLTVV.